Here is one T cell receptor (beta chain) with its context. Its cognate antigen is unknown. The sample belongs to a study of cytomegalovirus exposure and HLA in healthy donors. 60 Vbeta and 13 Jbeta primers were used in PCR. Measured with immunoSEQ multiplex PCR; TCRdb has only the in-frame clones, and not every one. Among about 140,000 clones listed, 70% to 90% were seen once. General study points: Researchers reportedly found TCR beta sequences accurately predicted most subjects' HLA-A and HLA-B alleles.

The sequencing sample was made of PBMCs. The source is a man between 45 and 60 years old in good health and CMV-seronegative.

The CDR3 DNA reads TGTGCCAGCAGAGAAAGGGACAGGGCCCCTGAAGCTTTCTTT. Amino acid sequence: CASRERDRAPEAFF. J is TRBJ1-1 and V is TRBV6-5; 9 positions agree with TRBD1. The ends lost 6 bases at V and 6 bases at J; junction bases unmatched: 8. CDR1 is MNHEY and CDR2 is SVGAGI in the germline V gene. This CDR3 is built from 14 residues.